These T cell receptor beta chains were read from a single sample in a study of blood T cell repertoires in COVID-19. The repertoire was sequenced with immunoSEQ multiplex PCR; TCRdb's copy has only in-frame clones and lacks some. The table has fewer than 600,000 clones, about 91% seen once. The sequenced sample consisted of peripheral blood. These receptors came from a young man with COVID-19, enrolled during active disease. CDR3s include the opening cysteine and the closing phenylalanine or tryptophan. D genes are given only for firm matches. Only some rows state a clone size, as once, few, many or a class for expanded clones.

D gene: NA; clone size: NA; J gene: TRBJ2-5; V gene: TRBV28; CDR3 protein: CASSSGGTPETQYF; CDR3 DNA: TGTGCCAGCAGTTCAGGGGGGACGCCAGAGACCCAGTACTTC
D gene: TRBD2; clone size: NA; J gene: TRBJ2-7; V gene: TRBV10-2; CDR3 protein: CASRTSGRDEQYF; CDR3 DNA: TGCGCCAGCCGGACTAGCGGTAGAGACGAGCAGTACTTC
D gene: TRBD2; clone size: NA; J gene: TRBJ2-2; V gene: TRBV27; CDR3 protein: CASRASGGGNTGELFF; CDR3 DNA: TGTGCCAGCAGAGCTAGCGGGGGGGGAAACACCGGGGAGCTGTTTTTT
D gene: TRBD2; clone size: NA; J gene: TRBJ2-1; V gene: TRBV4-1; CDR3 protein: CASSHRVAGEQFF; CDR3 DNA: TGCGCCAGCAGCCATAGGGTAGCGGGTGAGCAGTTCTTC
D gene: TRBD1; clone size: NA; J gene: TRBJ2-4; V gene: TRBV3-1/TRBV3-2; CDR3 protein: CASSPGQGVSNIQYF; CDR3 DNA: TGTGCCAGCAGCCCCGGACAGGGGGTTTCGAACATTCAGTACTTC
D gene: TRBD1; clone size: NA; J gene: TRBJ2-7; V gene: TRBV9; CDR3 protein: CASSAGQGASYEQYF; CDR3 DNA: TGTGCCAGCAGCGCCGGACAGGGGGCTTCCTACGAGCAGTACTTC
D gene: NA; clone size: NA; J gene: TRBJ2-5; V gene: TRBV5-4; CDR3 protein: CASSLPGQEGFQETQYF; CDR3 DNA: TGTGCCAGCAGCTTGCCCGGACAGGAGGGGTTCCAAGAGACCCAGTACTTC
D gene: NA; clone size: NA; J gene: TRBJ1-2; V gene: TRBV2; CDR3 protein: CASRVQAGQNPNYGYTF; CDR3 DNA: TGTGCCAGCAGGGTACAAGCGGGACAAAACCCGAACTATGGCTACACCTTC
D gene: TRBD2; clone size: NA; J gene: TRBJ2-1; V gene: TRBV5-1; CDR3 protein: CASSTIAGGPEQFF; CDR3 DNA: TGCGCCAGCAGCACGATAGCGGGAGGACCTGAGCAGTTCTTC
D gene: TRBD1; clone size: once; J gene: TRBJ1-6; V gene: TRBV5-4; CDR3 protein: CASSGGTGGVNSPLHF; CDR3 DNA: TGTGCCAGCAGCGGAGGGACAGGGGGGGTGAATTCACCCCTCCACTTT
D gene: TRBD2; clone size: once; J gene: TRBJ2-3; V gene: TRBV6-4; CDR3 protein: CASSEPRTSAF; CDR3 DNA: TGTGCCAGCAGTGAACCCCGGACTAGCGCGTTT
D gene: TRBD1; clone size: NA; J gene: TRBJ2-6; V gene: TRBV7-9; CDR3 protein: CASSTRQGPSGANVLTF; CDR3 DNA: TGTGCCAGCAGCACCCGACAGGGCCCCTCTGGGGCCAACGTCCTGACTTTC
D gene: TRBD2; clone size: NA; J gene: TRBJ2-3; V gene: TRBV27; CDR3 protein: CASTIAGSDTQYF; CDR3 DNA: TGTGCCAGCACTATAGCGGGATCGGATACGCAGTATTTT
D gene: NA; clone size: once; J gene: TRBJ1-6; V gene: TRBV5-1; CDR3 protein: CASSLGQVNSPLHF; CDR3 DNA: TGCGCCAGCAGCCTGGGACAAGTAAACTCACCCCTCCACTTT
D gene: NA; clone size: once; J gene: TRBJ2-4; V gene: TRBV4-1; CDR3 protein: CASSRGSRNIQYF; CDR3 DNA: TGCGCCAGCAGCCGGGGCAGTCGAAACATTCAGTACTTC
D gene: TRBD1; clone size: NA; J gene: TRBJ1-2; V gene: TRBV6-6; CDR3 protein: CASRETGAQSYGYTF; CDR3 DNA: TGTGCCAGCAGGGAAACAGGGGCGCAATCTTATGGCTACACCTTC
D gene: NA; clone size: NA; J gene: TRBJ1-6; V gene: TRBV6-5; CDR3 protein: CASTTNLNARSPLHF; CDR3 DNA: TGTGCCAGCACCACGAATCTCAATGCCAGGTCACCCCTCCACTTT
D gene: TRBD2; clone size: NA; J gene: TRBJ2-7; V gene: TRBV2; CDR3 protein: CASSEGLAANYEQYF; CDR3 DNA: TGTGCCAGCAGTGAGGGACTAGCGGCCAACTACGAGCAGTACTTC
D gene: NA; clone size: once; J gene: TRBJ1-1; V gene: TRBV6-1; CDR3 protein: CASSEGFPRAFF; CDR3 DNA: TGTGCCAGCAGTGAAGGGTTCCCCCGGGCTTTCTTT
D gene: NA; clone size: NA; J gene: TRBJ2-1; V gene: TRBV14; CDR3 protein: CASSPDRDWGMGEQFF; CDR3 DNA: TGTGCCAGCAGCCCAGACCGGGACTGGGGTATGGGTGAGCAGTTCTTC
D gene: NA; clone size: NA; J gene: TRBJ2-6; V gene: TRBV12-5; CDR3 protein: CASGLVLGRDSGANVLTF; CDR3 DNA: TGTGCTAGTGGTTTGGTACTCGGCCGGGACTCTGGGGCCAACGTCCTGACTTTC
D gene: NA; clone size: NA; J gene: TRBJ2-6; V gene: TRBV7-9; CDR3 protein: CASSLNRLGANVLTF; CDR3 DNA: TGTGCCAGCAGCTTAAACAGGCTCGGGGCCAACGTCCTGACTTTC
D gene: NA; clone size: NA; J gene: TRBJ1-5; V gene: TRBV3-1/TRBV3-2; CDR3 protein: CASSQGLGGHQPQHF; CDR3 DNA: TGTGCCAGCAGCCAAGGTTTAGGAGGTCATCAGCCCCAGCATTTT
D gene: NA; clone size: NA; J gene: TRBJ2-2; V gene: TRBV11-2; CDR3 protein: CASSSGVGSGELFF; CDR3 DNA: TGTGCCAGCAGCTCAGGGGTGGGGTCCGGGGAGCTGTTTTTT
D gene: NA; clone size: once; J gene: TRBJ2-2; V gene: TRBV7-2; CDR3 protein: CASSWGGTNTGELFF; CDR3 DNA: TGTGCCAGCAGCTGGGGCGGGACGAACACCGGGGAGCTGTTTTTT
D gene: NA; clone size: NA; J gene: TRBJ2-6; V gene: TRBV7-9; CDR3 protein: CASSRNSGGANVLTF; CDR3 DNA: TGTGCCAGCAGCCGAAACAGTGGTGGGGCCAACGTCCTGACTTTC
D gene: TRBD1; clone size: NA; J gene: TRBJ2-2; V gene: TRBV6-6; CDR3 protein: CASSLTDRGAGELFF; CDR3 DNA: TGTGCCAGCAGCTTAACGGACAGGGGGGCCGGGGAGCTGTTTTTT
D gene: NA; clone size: NA; J gene: TRBJ1-2; V gene: TRBV5-8; CDR3 protein: CASSWEGVGHGYTF; CDR3 DNA: TGTGCCAGCAGCTGGGAGGGAGTCGGCCATGGCTACACCTTC
D gene: NA; clone size: NA; J gene: TRBJ2-7; V gene: TRBV3-1/TRBV3-2; CDR3 protein: CASSQEPGSSYEQYF; CDR3 DNA: TGTGCCAGCAGCCAAGAGCCAGGGTCGAGTTACGAGCAGTACTTC
D gene: TRBD2; clone size: NA; J gene: TRBJ2-2; V gene: TRBV29-1; CDR3 protein: CSVGAGGNTGELFF; CDR3 DNA: TGCAGCGTTGGAGCGGGAGGAAACACCGGGGAGCTGTTTTTT
D gene: NA; clone size: NA; J gene: TRBJ1-1; V gene: TRBV2; CDR3 protein: CASSGHLNTEAFF; CDR3 DNA: TGTGCCAGCAGTGGGCATTTGAACACTGAAGCTTTCTTT
D gene: NA; clone size: NA; J gene: TRBJ2-6; V gene: TRBV2; CDR3 protein: CASLLRHSGANVLTF; CDR3 DNA: TGTGCCAGCCTACTCCGACACTCTGGGGCCAACGTCCTGACTTTC
D gene: TRBD1; clone size: once; J gene: TRBJ2-1; V gene: TRBV9; CDR3 protein: CASSPTLPGTGGDEQFF; CDR3 DNA: TGTGCCAGCAGCCCCACCCTCCCCGGGACAGGGGGCGATGAGCAGTTCTTC
D gene: TRBD1; clone size: NA; J gene: TRBJ1-5; V gene: TRBV6-5; CDR3 protein: CASSWTGGVQPQHF; CDR3 DNA: TGTGCCAGCAGTTGGACAGGGGGTGTTCAGCCCCAGCATTTT
D gene: TRBD1; clone size: NA; J gene: TRBJ2-1; V gene: TRBV4-1; CDR3 protein: CASSRIVGQGIYNEQFF; CDR3 DNA: TGCGCCAGCAGCCGTATAGTGGGACAGGGAATTTACAATGAGCAGTTCTTC
D gene: TRBD1; clone size: NA; J gene: TRBJ2-1; V gene: TRBV6-5; CDR3 protein: CASLRSQGESEQFF; CDR3 DNA: TGTGCCAGCCTCAGGTCACAGGGGGAAAGTGAGCAGTTCTTC
D gene: TRBD1; clone size: NA; J gene: TRBJ1-1; V gene: TRBV27; CDR3 protein: CASSPYRGVRAFF; CDR3 DNA: TGTGCCAGCAGTCCCTACAGGGGGGTGAGGGCTTTCTTT
D gene: TRBD1; clone size: NA; J gene: TRBJ2-1; V gene: TRBV13; CDR3 protein: CASSPGTGKNNEQFF; CDR3 DNA: TGTGCCAGCAGCCCCGGGACAGGGAAAAATAATGAGCAGTTCTTC
D gene: TRBD1; clone size: NA; J gene: TRBJ2-1; V gene: TRBV7-9; CDR3 protein: CASSLKDRVDNEQFF; CDR3 DNA: TGTGCCAGCAGCTTAAAGGACAGGGTTGACAATGAGCAGTTCTTC
D gene: NA; clone size: NA; J gene: TRBJ2-2; V gene: TRBV7-9; CDR3 protein: CASSTPQGGNTGELFF; CDR3 DNA: TGTGCCAGCAGCACCCCGCAGGGTGGGAACACCGGGGAGCTGTTTTTT
D gene: TRBD1; clone size: NA; J gene: TRBJ2-5; V gene: TRBV6-5; CDR3 protein: CASTLNRGRETQYF; CDR3 DNA: TGTGCCAGCACCCTGAACAGGGGTAGGGAGACCCAGTACTTC
D gene: TRBD2; clone size: NA; J gene: TRBJ2-3; V gene: TRBV10-3; CDR3 protein: CAIRKTSGRGDTQYF; CDR3 DNA: TGTGCCATCAGGAAGACTAGCGGCAGAGGGGATACGCAGTATTTT
D gene: NA; clone size: once; J gene: TRBJ1-3; V gene: TRBV9; CDR3 protein: CASSVEGLAGGGNTIYF; CDR3 DNA: TGTGCCAGCAGCGTAGAAGGTTTGGCGGGTGGTGGAAACACCATATATTTT
D gene: NA; clone size: NA; J gene: TRBJ1-1; V gene: TRBV25-1; CDR3 protein: CASSEAPGAYGTEAFF; CDR3 DNA: TGTGCCAGCAGTGAGGCCCCAGGGGCTTACGGGACTGAAGCTTTCTTT
D gene: NA; clone size: NA; J gene: TRBJ1-5; V gene: TRBV19; CDR3 protein: CASRDPRQPQHF; CDR3 DNA: TGTGCCAGCAGGGATCCCCGTCAGCCCCAGCATTTT
D gene: TRBD2; clone size: NA; J gene: TRBJ2-5; V gene: TRBV3-1/TRBV3-2; CDR3 protein: CASSRVERGGQGTQYF; CDR3 DNA: TGTGCCAGCAGCCGTGTAGAGCGGGGGGGCCAGGGGACCCAGTACTTC
D gene: NA; clone size: NA; J gene: TRBJ2-1; V gene: TRBV2; CDR3 protein: CASSEELGNYNEQFF; CDR3 DNA: TGTGCCAGCAGTGAAGAACTAGGTAACTACAATGAGCAGTTCTTC